This paragraph covers one T cell receptor beta chain sequence. The clone's antigen remains unknown. There are no base qualities to consult, and no much larger clone falls within one base. The sample's time point label, in plain terms: baseline before first vaccination. Samples from vaccinated people were obtained from the UK trials COV001 and COV002, which included a single-blind randomized controlled phase 2/3 trial of AZD1222 (ChAdOx1 nCoV-19) in healthy adults. Trial participant PBMC samples were collected at day 0 and day 28 after the second dose for TCRbeta chain sequencing. V and J are truncated by 11 bases and 0 bases respectively, leaving an intervening sequence of 16 bases. The germline V gene encodes CDR1 SNHLY and CDR2 FYNNEI. The CDR3 has 14 amino acids, counting the end cysteine and phenylalanine. Solely the CDR3 DNA is kept, with 42 bases framed from the first base. The CDR3 regions of human TCRbeta chains were subjected to immunosequencing. Concerning the study's data processing: TCRs in the repertoires were compared against a reference library of SARS-CoV-2-specific TCRs that had been generated with the MIRA antigen-specificity platform. Breadth was defined as the fraction of unique TCRs that were SARS-CoV-2-associated, and depth was defined as the fraction of total T cells that were SARS-CoV-2-associated. Using the MIRA data, each spike-specific TCR was mapped to the spike region that the TCR reacts to and placed in a CD4 or CD8 class. Log10-transformed breadth and depth values were compared by one-way ANOVA with Sidak's multiple comparisons tests. What TCRdb holds here is the immuneACCESS table cut down to in-frame rearrangements. Part of the clones is not present; checked against another copy, under half of the missing clones reflect an unresolved V gene, and the others are unexplained. V and J calls and clone size come straight from that table; D and trimming were deduced from the DNA. In this sample the table shows around 84,000 clones, around 90% of which occur a single time. The ten largest clones take up around 5.5% of the sample.

This specimen belongs to a study of T cell responses to AZD1222 COVID-19 vaccine (dated by TCRdb to 2020 to 2023). Some background on the complete study: AZD1222 recipients whose second dose came at about 4 weeks and those whose second dose came at about 12 weeks were combined into one group, since spike-specific TCR depth and breadth did not differ between the two schedules. TCR sequencing was performed for roughly 250 trial participants, of whom about 200 were given two doses of AZD1222 and around 25 were given two doses of MenACWY control vaccine. Trial participants were enrolled by age into 18-55, 56-69 and 70-plus year subgroups, with roughly 160, 29 and 62 TCR-sequenced participants respectively.

The paper's findings and limits, for the study overall: Because no day 14 peak-response samples were available, repertoires were characterized only after the peak T cell response. The 56-69-year group was small, and its depth increase did not reach significance, likely because of low power. Epitopes outside the regions mutated in the B.1.351 and B.1.1.7 variants were reportedly recognized by nearly half of the unique spike-specific TCRs. Vaccine-associated CD4 TCRs spanned the whole spike protein, with dominant responses in regions 160-218 and 743-854. Participants were mostly white British, with more females than males. The authors suggested clonal diversity may have been underestimated. Conclusions about previously exposed vaccinees are limited because only five to seven AZD1222 recipients were SARS-CoV-2 seropositive at baseline. After two AZD1222 doses, both the breadth and the depth of spike-specific TCRs were significantly higher than at day 0 and than in MenACWY recipients.

This sample comprised peripheral blood, obtained on day 0 of AZD1222 vaccination. Rearrangement joined TRBV2 to TRBJ1-1; no D gene can be assigned with confidence. The sequence came from an adult in good health. Read as DNA, the sequence is TGTGCCGTTGACAAGGAGGGCATGAACACTGAAGCTTTCTTT. Translation gives CAVDKEGMNTEAFF.